The entry below gives a single T cell receptor beta chain sequence along with its context. This CDR3 comprises 16 residues. Germline lookup yields CDR1 SGHTA and CDR2 FQGNSA. The ends were cut back, 6 bases at V and 0 bases at J, with 18 bases in the middle. Generated by immunoSEQ multiplex PCR, the TCRdb table keeps only in-frame clones and is missing some. Among fewer than 1.4 million clones listed, 75% to 80% were seen once. This entry is derived from a study of shared clonotypes between healthy human individuals. This chain uses TRBV7-2 with TRBJ2-7; D tentatively fits TRBD1 or TRBD2 (5 bases each). The sequence was obtained from a man younger than 35 in good health. Some clones in this sample may be carry-over from other donors' samples. Specimen: memory CD4+ T cells from PBMCs. The sample's subset: CD45RA-negative fraction. CDR3 loop: CASSPPAGTSSYEQYF. Written as DNA, the CDR3 is TGTGCCAGCAGTCCACCAGCCGGGACGAGCTCCTACGAGCAGTACTTC.